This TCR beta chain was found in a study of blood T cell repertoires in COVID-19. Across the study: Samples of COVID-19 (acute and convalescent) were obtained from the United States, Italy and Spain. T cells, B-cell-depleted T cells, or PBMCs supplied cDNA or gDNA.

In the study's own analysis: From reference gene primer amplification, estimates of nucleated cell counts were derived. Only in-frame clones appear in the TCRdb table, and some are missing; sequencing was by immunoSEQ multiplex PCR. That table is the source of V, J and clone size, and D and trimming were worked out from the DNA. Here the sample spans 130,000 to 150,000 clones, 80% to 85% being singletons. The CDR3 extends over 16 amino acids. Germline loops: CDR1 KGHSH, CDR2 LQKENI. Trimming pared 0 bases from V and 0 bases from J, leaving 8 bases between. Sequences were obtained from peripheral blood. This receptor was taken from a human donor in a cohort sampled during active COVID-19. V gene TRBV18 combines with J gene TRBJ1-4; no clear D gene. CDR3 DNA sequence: TGTGCCAGCTCACCACCGGAGATTACAACTAATGAAAAACTGTTTTTT. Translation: CASSPPEITTNEKLFF. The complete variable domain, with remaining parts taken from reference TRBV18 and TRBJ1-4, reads NAGVMQNPRHLVRRRGQEARLRCSPMKGHSHVYWYRQLPEEGLKFMVYLQKENIIDESGMPKERFSAEFPKEGPSILRIQQVVRGDSAAYFCASSPPEITTNEKLFFGSGTQLSVL.